This T cell receptor (beta chain) derives from a study of blood T cell repertoires in COVID-19. Assay used: immunoSEQ multiplex PCR; TCRdb lists only in-frame clones, some missing. The sample records 40,000 or so clones, 70% to 90% being singletons. This clone was observed a handful of times. The CDR3 sequence is 15 residues long. CDR1 is SGHVS and CDR2 is FQNEAQ in the germline V gene. V lost 5 bases and J lost 7, with 17 bases in between. The receptor comes from a middle-aged man with active COVID-19. The source material was peripheral blood. J is TRBJ1-4 and V is TRBV7-8, with TRBD1 as a possible D gene (5 bases). CDR3 residues: CASSKGGGIVEKLFF. DNA of the CDR3: TGTGCCAGCAGCAAGGGTGGGGGGATTGTTGAAAAACTGTTTTTT.